The next 29 T cell receptor beta chains were all read from a single sample in a study of OX40 agonist ivuxolimab in advanced cancers. Generated by immunoSEQ multiplex PCR, the TCRdb table keeps only in-frame clones and is missing some. Among about 57,000 clones listed, around 81% were seen once. The input for sequencing was CD4+ or CD8+ T cells sorted from blood, taken in a trial of the OX40 agonist ivuxolimab. Receptors originate from an adult with an advanced solid tumor such as melanoma, head and neck, liver or kidney cancer.

The sample holds a few counts of this clone. This rearrangement joins TRBV19 to TRBJ1-2; D unclear. Germline V gene data show CDR1 as LNHDA and CDR2 as SQIVND (reference sequence). The CDR3 consists of 13 residues. With 0 bases removed from V and 6 bases from J, the gap between germline ends came to 8 bases. The chain's CDR3 is CASSIEGGDGYTF. The CDR3 DNA reads TGTGCCAGTAGTATAGAGGGAGGTGATGGCTACACCTTC.

The chain uses TRBV19 and TRBJ1-1; TRBD1 agrees at 9 bases. The CDR3 is 15 residues long. With 6 bases clipped from V and 5 bases from J, the junction kept 10 bases outside the gene matches. Germline loops: CDR1 LNHDA, CDR2 SQIVND (reference sequence). The CDR3 DNA follows: TGTGCCAGTAGCATGGGAGGGACAGGGTGGACTGAAGCTTTCTTT. Translating gives CASSMGGTGWTEAFF. Full variable domain (rest looked up from reference TRBV19 and TRBJ1-1): DGGITQSPKYLFRKEGQNVTLSCEQNLNHDAMYWYRQDPGQGLRLIYYSQIVNDFQKGDIAEGYSVSREKKESFPLTVTSAQKNPTAFYLCASSMGGTGWTEAFFGQGTRLTVV.

The chain carries TRBV5-6 and TRBJ2-7; TRBD1 might be the D (5 bases). In germline, CDR1 is SGHDT, CDR2 YYEEEE. The CDR3 has 15 amino acids. The ends were cut back, 3 bases at V and 3 bases at J, with 16 bases in the middle. As DNA, the CDR3 is TGTGCCAGCAGCTCAATGAGACAGCTCAACTACGAGCAGTACTTC. Residues: CASSSMRQLNYEQYF.

Turning to this clone: Sequence at one end of the junction differs from germline and may be a read error. The V gene is TRBV7-9, the J gene TRBJ2-1; TRBD2 aligns across 10 bases. CDR3 length: 15 amino acids. From germline, CDR1 is SEHNR and CDR2 FQNEAQ (reference sequence). CDR3 in DNA: TGTGCCAGCAGCGTAGCGGGGGGTTCCTACAATGAGCAGTTCTTC. Protein product: CASSVAGGSYNEQFF.

J is TRBJ2-1 and V is TRBV28; tentatively, D is TRBD1 (7 bases). V lost 10 bases, J lost 7 bases, and 14 bases lay in between. Germline values: CDR1 MDHEN, CDR2 SYDVKM. CDR3 length: 12 amino acids. The CDR3 protein is CAIQGGLNEQFF. The CDR3, as DNA: TGTGCCATCCAGGGGGGACTGAATGAGCAGTTCTTC.

The rearrangement uses TRBV2 and TRBJ2-3; D is possibly TRBD1 (6 bases). V lost 7 bases, J lost 8 bases, and 7 bases lay in between. The CDR3 loop spans 10 amino acids. CDR1 SNHLY and CDR2 FYNNEI come from the germline V gene. The CDR3 protein is CASIQGTQYF. CDR3 DNA: TGTGCCAGCATACAGGGTACGCAGTATTTT.

V is TRBV7-3 and J is TRBJ2-1; D gene uncertain. V was trimmed by 3 bases and J by 5 bases, leaving 14 bases between them. The length of the CDR3 is 15 residues. Germline CDR1 is SGHTA and CDR2 is FQGTGA. The CDR3 here is CASSLGLPPNNEQFF. DNA of the CDR3: TGTGCCAGCAGCTTGGGCCTACCTCCCAACAATGAGCAGTTCTTC. Using reference TRBV7-3 and TRBJ2-1 for the parts outside the CDR3, the full variable domain is GAGVSQTPSNKVTEKGKYVELRCDPISGHTALYWYRQSLGQGPEFLIYFQGTGAADDSGLPNDRFFAVRPEGSVSTLKIQRTERGDSAVYLCASSLGLPPNNEQFFGPGTRLTVL.

The rearrangement joins TRBV30 to TRBJ2-1; 9 bases fit TRBD1. CDR3 length: 14 amino acids. The J segment lost 6 bases and the V segment lost 2 bases, leaving 5 bases of the junction unmatched. From germline, CDR1 is GTSNPN and CDR2 SVGIG (reference sequence). DNA for the CDR3: TGTGCCTGGAGTACGGGACAGGGAAGCAATGAGCAGTTCTTC. Its translation is CAWSTGQGSNEQFF.

J is TRBJ1-5 and V is TRBV28; a possible D gene is TRBD1 (6 bases). Germline CDR1 and CDR2: MDHEN and SYDVKM. Trimming shortened V by 6 bases and J by 0 bases, and 6 bases separated the two germline ends. CDR3 size: 13 residues. The DNA for the CDR3 is TGTGCCAGCAGACAGGGTAGCAATCAGCCCCAGCATTTT. Residues: CASRQGSNQPQHF. The entire variable domain, with the rest obtained from reference TRBV28 and TRBJ1-5, is as follows: DVKVTQSSRYLVKRTGEKVFLECVQDMDHENMFWYRQDPGLGLRLIYFSYDVKMKEKGDIPEGYSVSREKKERFSLILESASTNQTSMYLCASRQGSNQPQHFGDGTRLSIL.

The chain employs TRBV6-6 and TRBJ2-4; D remains unclear. The CDR3 length is 15 residues. CDR1 is MNHNY, CDR2 SVGAGI, per germline (reference sequence). V was trimmed by 6 bases and J by 3 bases, leaving 15 bases between them. CDR3 amino acids: CASRDLDVDKNIQYF. The CDR3 DNA is TGTGCCAGCAGGGACCTGGATGTGGACAAAAACATTCAGTACTTC.

This clone appeared once. J is TRBJ1-1 and V is TRBV29-1, with 9 positions matching TRBD1. The CDR3 is 14 residues long. CDR1 and CDR2 (germline): SQVTM, ANQGSEA. The ends lost 3 bases at V and 4 bases at J; junction bases unmatched: 6. CDR3 nucleotides: TGCAGCGTTGACCGGACAGGGGCTACCACTGAAGCTTTCTTT. Its protein is CSVDRTGATTEAFF.

V gene TRBV6-6 combines with J gene TRBJ1-5; a weak D match, TRBD1 (6 bases). Trimming removed 3 bases at V and 0 bases at J, with 9 bases between. The CDR3 runs 15 residues. Germline assignment: CDR1 MNHNY and CDR2 SVGAGI (reference sequence). CDR3 coding DNA: TGTGCCAGCAGTTATGCAGGGGATAGCAATCAGCCCCAGCATTTT. Translating gives CASSYAGDSNQPQHF.

The chain couples TRBV5-6 to TRBJ2-2; TRBD2 matches 14 bases. The CDR3 length is 19 residues. Losses at the gene ends were 3 bases for V and 0 bases for J; bases not matched to a gene: 7. From germline, CDR1 is SGHDT and CDR2 YYEEEE. In nucleotides, the CDR3 is TGTGCCAGCAGCTACTTCGGACTAGCGGGAGGATCGAACACCGGGGAGCTGTTTTTT. This sequence encodes CASSYFGLAGGSNTGELFF. Full variable domain (remainder filled in from reference TRBV5-6 and TRBJ2-2): DAGVTQSPTHLIKTRGQQVTLRCSPKSGHDTVSWYQQALGQGPQFIFQYYEEEERQRGNFPDRFSGHQFPNYSSELNVNALLLGDSALYLCASSYFGLAGGSNTGELFFGEGSRLTVL.

The gene calls are TRBV19 and TRBJ1-5, with TRBD1 as a possible D gene (6 bases). Germline-derived CDR1 and CDR2 are LNHDA and SQIVND (reference sequence). This CDR3 contains 15 residues. Trimming took off 4 bases at V and 3 bases at J, with 13 bases between the two ends. This CDR3 is CASSTSDRSNQPQHF. The DNA for the CDR3 is TGTGCCAGTAGTACTTCGGACAGATCCAATCAGCCCCAGCATTTT. Based on the CDR3 plus reference TRBV19 and TRBJ1-5, the full variable domain is DGGITQSPKYLFRKEGQNVTLSCEQNLNHDAMYWYRQDPGQGLRLIYYSQIVNDFQKGDIAEGYSVSREKKESFPLTVTSAQKNPTAFYLCASSTSDRSNQPQHFGDGTRLSIL.

J is TRBJ2-7 and V is TRBV27; the D call may be TRBD1 or TRBD2 (5 bases each). The CDR3 has 13 amino acids. V was trimmed by 6 bases and J by 2 bases, leaving 11 bases between them. Germline V gives CDR1 MNHEY, CDR2 SMNVEV (reference sequence). The DNA for the CDR3 is TGTGCCAGCAGGAGGGGTTCGACCTACGAGCAGTACTTC. Translation gives CASRRGSTYEQYF.

The chain recombines TRBV5-1 with TRBJ2-3; D is perhaps TRBD1 (6 bases). In germline, CDR1 is SGHRS, CDR2 YFSETQ. The CDR3 sequence is 13 residues long. Trimming removed 0 bases at V and 6 bases at J, with 8 bases between. This chain's CDR3 is CASSLGTVDTQYF. The CDR3 DNA sequence: TGCGCCAGCAGCTTGGGGACAGTTGATACGCAGTATTTT.

The chain combines TRBV28 with TRBJ2-7; 9 bases fit TRBD2. The CDR3 runs to 15 residues. J gave up 7 bases and V 7 bases, and 14 bases lay outside the gene matches. The V gene's germline CDR1 is MDHEN and CDR2 SYDVKM. CDR3 sequence reads: CASNSLGTSRGEQYF. The CDR3, as DNA: TGTGCCAGCAATTCCCTCGGGACTAGCAGGGGGGAGCAGTACTTC.

This rearrangement joins TRBV2 to TRBJ2-5; unclear D gene. The CDR3 totals 11 residues. V lost 6 bases to trimming and J lost 6 bases, with 8 bases between them. The germline V gene has CDR1 SNHLY and CDR2 FYNNEI. Here the CDR3 reads CASSGRKTQYF. The CDR3 DNA sequence: TGTGCCAGCAGCGGAAGGAAGACCCAGTACTTC.

The chain carries TRBV18 and TRBJ2-2, with D unresolved. The germline V gene encodes CDR1 KGHSH and CDR2 LQKENI. This CDR3 spans 17 amino acids. Trimming removed 2 bases from V and 3 bases from J, with 16 bases in between. The DNA for the CDR3 is TGTGCCAGCTCACCAATCCTCGAGTCCCTTTACACCGGGGAGCTGTTTTTT. Translating it yields CASSPILESLYTGELFF.

The chain combines TRBV29-1 with TRBJ2-2, with 9 bases that match TRBD2. Germline V CDR1 and CDR2: SQVTM, ANQGSEA. Unmatched junction bases numbered 9, after V lost 4 bases and J lost 6 bases. The CDR3 extends over 15 amino acids. This CDR3 reads CSVVERGARAGELFF. As DNA, the CDR3 is TGCAGCGTTGTTGAGCGGGGGGCGCGGGCCGGGGAGCTGTTTTTT.

CDR3: CASNKGTGNTEAFF. The CDR3 nucleotides are TGTGCCAGCAACAAAGGGACAGGGAACACTGAAGCTTTCTTT. The V and J genes are TRBV5-8 and TRBJ1-1, with 8 bases aligning to TRBD1. The CDR3 contains 14 residues. J gave up 1 base and V 6 bases, and 5 bases lay outside the gene matches. From germline, CDR1 is SGHTS and CDR2 YDEGEE.

The V and J genes are TRBV7-2 and TRBJ2-3; 7 bases line up with TRBD2. The germline V gene has CDR1 SGHTA and CDR2 FQGNSA. The CDR3 is 16 amino acids. Losses at the gene ends were 5 bases for V and 2 bases for J; bases not matched to a gene: 10. This chain's CDR3 is CASSRTSGAITDTQYF. In nucleotides, the CDR3 is TGTGCCAGCAGCAGAACCAGCGGGGCAATCACAGATACGCAGTATTTT. Full variable domain (outside the CDR3, taken from reference TRBV7-2 and TRBJ2-3): GAGVSQSPSNKVTEKGKDVELRCDPISGHTALYWYRQSLGQGLEFLIYFQGNSAPDKSGLPSDRFSAERTGGSVSTLTIQRTQQEDSAVYLCASSRTSGAITDTQYFGPGTRLTVL.

The chain is built from TRBV18 and TRBJ1-3; D is ambiguous. Between the trimmed V and J ends, which lost 0 bases and 8 bases, there was a span of 11 bases. CDR3 length: 14 amino acids. Per the germline V gene, CDR1 is KGHSH and CDR2 is LQKENI. The CDR3 here is CASSPPSGVDTIYF. In DNA, the CDR3 is TGTGCCAGCTCACCACCGTCCGGGGTGGACACCATATATTTT.

The chain employs TRBV11-2 and TRBJ1-6, with D uncertain. The germline V gene encodes CDR1 SGHAT and CDR2 FQNNGV. This CDR3 has 15 residues. Deletions cut 5 bases from V and 10 bases from J, with 18 bases between. The CDR3, as DNA: TGTGCCAGCAGCCCCACTACGGGGAAGGACTCACCCCTCCACTTT. Translation gives CASSPTTGKDSPLHF.

The CDR3 DNA reads TGTGCCAGCAGCTTAGCGCAGGGGACCGAATATGGCTACACCTTC. Its translation is CASSLAQGTEYGYTF. The rearrangement links TRBV7-9 to TRBJ1-2, with D perhaps matching TRBD1 (6 bases). The CDR3 runs 15 residues. Germline CDR1 reads SEHNR; CDR2 reads FQNEAQ (reference sequence). V dropped 0 bases and J dropped 5 bases, with 13 bases sitting between them.

V gene TRBV30 combines with J gene TRBJ2-3, with 8 bases matching TRBD2. CDR3 length equals 13 residues. In germline, CDR1 is GTSNPN, CDR2 SVGIG (reference sequence). V was clipped by 5 bases and J by 3 bases; unmatched bases: 4. CDR3: CAWRTGGTDTQYF. CDR3 DNA: TGTGCCTGGCGGACGGGGGGGACAGATACGCAGTATTTT.

This chain joins TRBV4-1 and TRBJ2-1; possible D gene TRBD2, 5 bases. Trimming took off 0 bases at V and 0 bases at J, with 12 bases between the two ends. The germline CDR1 and CDR2 sequences are MGHRA and YSYEKL. The length of the CDR3 is 17 residues. CDR3: CASSQDYSRASYNEQFF. The CDR3 DNA reads TGCGCCAGCAGCCAAGATTATTCGCGGGCCTCCTACAATGAGCAGTTCTTC.

Relative to its sample, this clone is medium-sized. V is TRBV10-2 and J is TRBJ1-2, with D uncertain. Germline CDR1 is WSHSY and CDR2 is SAAADI. Trimming shortened V by 4 bases and J by 0 bases, and 15 bases separated the two germline ends. This CDR3 comprises 16 residues. In DNA form, the CDR3 reads TGCGCCAGCAGTGGGGTTGGCGGAGGGCCTAACTATGGCTACACCTTC. Residues: CASSGVGGGPNYGYTF.

The J gene is TRBJ2-5, the V gene TRBV7-3; 15 bases are shared with TRBD2. V trimming: 4 bases; J trimming: 1 base; junction bases outside the gene matches: 7. The germline gives CDR1 SGHTA, CDR2 FQGTGA. The CDR3 length is 18 residues. The CDR3 is CASSSGTSGRYPQETQYF. CDR3 bases: TGTGCCAGCAGCTCGGGGACTAGCGGGAGGTACCCCCAAGAGACCCAGTACTTC.